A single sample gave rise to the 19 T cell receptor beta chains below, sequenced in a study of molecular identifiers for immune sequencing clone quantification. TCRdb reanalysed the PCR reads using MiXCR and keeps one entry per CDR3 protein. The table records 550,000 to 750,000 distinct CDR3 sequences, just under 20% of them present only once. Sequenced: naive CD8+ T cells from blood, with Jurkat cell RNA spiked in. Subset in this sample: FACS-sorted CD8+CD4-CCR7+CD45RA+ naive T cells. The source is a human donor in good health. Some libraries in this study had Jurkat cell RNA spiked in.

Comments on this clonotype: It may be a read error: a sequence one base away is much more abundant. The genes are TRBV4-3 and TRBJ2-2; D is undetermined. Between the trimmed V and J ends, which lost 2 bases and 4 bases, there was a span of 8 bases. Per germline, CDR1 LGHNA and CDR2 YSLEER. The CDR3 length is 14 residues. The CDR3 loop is CASSQNDSTGELFF. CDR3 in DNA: TGCGCCAGCAGCCAAAATGACTCCACCGGGGAGCTGTTTTTT.

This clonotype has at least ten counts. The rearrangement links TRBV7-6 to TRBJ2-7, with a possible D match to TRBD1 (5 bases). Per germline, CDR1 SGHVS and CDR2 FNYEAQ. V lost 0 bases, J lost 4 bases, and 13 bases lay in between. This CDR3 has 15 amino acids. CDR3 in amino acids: CASSLAPRQTYEQYF. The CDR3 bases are TGTGCCAGCAGCTTAGCTCCTCGACAGACTTACGAGCAGTACTTC.

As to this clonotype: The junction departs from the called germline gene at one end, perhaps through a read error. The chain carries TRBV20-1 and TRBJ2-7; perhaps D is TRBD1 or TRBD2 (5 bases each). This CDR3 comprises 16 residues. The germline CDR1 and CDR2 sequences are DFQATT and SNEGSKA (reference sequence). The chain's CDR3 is CSANLDQLGDPYEQHF. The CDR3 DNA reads TGCAGTGCTAATTTAGATCAACTAGGGGACCCCTACGAGCAGCACTTC.

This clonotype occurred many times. Here the CDR3 reads CSALDRVGEQYF. The CDR3 DNA is TGCAGTGCCCTGGACAGGGTAGGGGAGCAGTACTTC. This sequence joins TRBV20-1 and TRBJ2-7; 8 bases map to TRBD1. This CDR3 is built from 12 residues. The trim removed 6 bases at V and 7 bases at J, leaving 8 bases unmatched. CDR1 is DFQATT, CDR2 SNEGSKA, per germline (reference sequence).

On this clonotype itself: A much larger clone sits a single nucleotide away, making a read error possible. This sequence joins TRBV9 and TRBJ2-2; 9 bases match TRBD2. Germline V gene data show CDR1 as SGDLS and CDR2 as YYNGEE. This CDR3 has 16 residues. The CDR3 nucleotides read TGTGCCAGCAGCGAACGACTAGCGGATCTCACCGGGGAGCTGTTGTTT. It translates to CASSERLADLTGELLF.

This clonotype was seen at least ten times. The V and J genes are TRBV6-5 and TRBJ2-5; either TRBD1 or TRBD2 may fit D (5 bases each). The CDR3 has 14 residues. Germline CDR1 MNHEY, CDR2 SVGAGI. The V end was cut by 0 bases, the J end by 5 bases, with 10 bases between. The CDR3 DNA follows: TGTGCCAGCAGTTACTCGAGGGGAATCGAGACCCAGTACTTC. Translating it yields CASSYSRGIETQYF.

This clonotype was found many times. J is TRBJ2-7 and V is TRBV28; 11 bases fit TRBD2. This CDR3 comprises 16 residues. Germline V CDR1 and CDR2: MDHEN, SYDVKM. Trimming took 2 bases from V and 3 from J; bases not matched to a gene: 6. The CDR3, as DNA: TGTGCCAGCAGTTTAGAAGGGACTAGCGGCTTCTACGAGCAGTACTTC. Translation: CASSLEGTSGFYEQYF.

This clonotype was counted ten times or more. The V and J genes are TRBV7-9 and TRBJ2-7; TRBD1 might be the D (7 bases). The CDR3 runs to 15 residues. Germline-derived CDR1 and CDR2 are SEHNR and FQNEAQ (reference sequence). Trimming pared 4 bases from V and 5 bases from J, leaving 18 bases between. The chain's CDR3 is CASSSDRDRGDEQYF. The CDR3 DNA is TGTGCCAGCAGCTCCGACAGGGACCGCGGGGACGAGCAGTACTTC. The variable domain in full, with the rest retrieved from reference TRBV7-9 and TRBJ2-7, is DTGVSQNPRHKITKRGQNVTFRCDPISEHNRLYWYRQTLGQGPEFLTYFQNEAQLEKSRLLSDRFSAERPKGSFSTLEIQRTEQGDSAMYLCASSSDRDRGDEQYFGPGTRLTVT.

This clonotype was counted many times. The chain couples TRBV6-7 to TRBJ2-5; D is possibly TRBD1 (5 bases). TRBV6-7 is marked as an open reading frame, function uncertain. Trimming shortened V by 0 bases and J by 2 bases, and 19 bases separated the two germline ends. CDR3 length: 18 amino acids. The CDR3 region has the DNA TGTGCCAGCAGTTACTCGATCTGGGGCAGACTCAAACAAGAGACCCAGTACTTC. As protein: CASSYSIWGRLKQETQYF.

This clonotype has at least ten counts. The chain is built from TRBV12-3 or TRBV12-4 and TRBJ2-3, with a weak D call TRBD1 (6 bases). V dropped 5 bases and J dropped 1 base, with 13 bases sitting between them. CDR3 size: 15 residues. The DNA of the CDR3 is TGTGCCAGCAGTCCCTGGACAGAGGGCACAGATACGCAGTATTTT. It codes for CASSPWTEGTDTQYF.

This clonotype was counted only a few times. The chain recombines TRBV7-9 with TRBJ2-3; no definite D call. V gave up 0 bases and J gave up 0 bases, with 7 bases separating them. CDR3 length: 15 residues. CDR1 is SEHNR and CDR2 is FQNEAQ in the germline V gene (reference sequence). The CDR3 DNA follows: TGTGCCAGCAGCTTAGCCTTGGGCAGCACAGATACGCAGTATTTT. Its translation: CASSLALGSTDTQYF.

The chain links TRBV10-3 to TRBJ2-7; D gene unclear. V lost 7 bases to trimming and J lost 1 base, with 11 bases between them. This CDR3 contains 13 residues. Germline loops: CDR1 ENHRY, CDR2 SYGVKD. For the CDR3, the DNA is TGTGCCATCAAACTGAACCTTTCCTACGAGCAGTACTTC. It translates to CAIKLNLSYEQYF.

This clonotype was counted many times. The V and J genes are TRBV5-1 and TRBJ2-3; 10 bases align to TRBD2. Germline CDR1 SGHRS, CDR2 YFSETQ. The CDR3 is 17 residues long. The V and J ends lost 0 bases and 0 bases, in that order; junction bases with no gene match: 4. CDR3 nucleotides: TGCGCCAGCAGCTTGGCGGGACTAGCGACGAGCACAGATACGCAGTATTTT. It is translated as CASSLAGLATSTDTQYF.

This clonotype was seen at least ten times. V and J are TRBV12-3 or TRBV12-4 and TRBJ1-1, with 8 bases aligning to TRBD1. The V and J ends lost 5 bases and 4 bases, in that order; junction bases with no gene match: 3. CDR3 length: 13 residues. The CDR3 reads CASSTGGTTEAFF. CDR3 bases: TGTGCCAGCAGTACAGGGGGAACCACTGAAGCTTTCTTT.

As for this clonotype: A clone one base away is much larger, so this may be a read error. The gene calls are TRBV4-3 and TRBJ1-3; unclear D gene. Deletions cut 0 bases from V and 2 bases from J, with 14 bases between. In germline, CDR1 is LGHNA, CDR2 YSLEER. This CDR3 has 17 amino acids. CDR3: CASSQDLHGNAGNTIYF. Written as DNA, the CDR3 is TGCGCCAGCAGCCAAGATCTTCATGGAAATGCTGGAAACACCATATATTTT.

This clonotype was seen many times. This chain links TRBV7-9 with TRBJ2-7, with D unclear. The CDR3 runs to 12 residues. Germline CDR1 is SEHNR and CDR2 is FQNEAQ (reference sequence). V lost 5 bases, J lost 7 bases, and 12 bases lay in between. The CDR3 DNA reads TGTGCCAGCAGCCCCAAGAGAGAAGAGCAGTACTTC. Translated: CASSPKREEQYF. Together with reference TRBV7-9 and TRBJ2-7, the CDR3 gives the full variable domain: DTGVSQNPRHKITKRGQNVTFRCDPISEHNRLYWYRQTLGQGPEFLTYFQNEAQLEKSRLLSDRFSAERPKGSFSTLEIQRTEQGDSAMYLCASSPKREEQYFGPGTRLTVT.

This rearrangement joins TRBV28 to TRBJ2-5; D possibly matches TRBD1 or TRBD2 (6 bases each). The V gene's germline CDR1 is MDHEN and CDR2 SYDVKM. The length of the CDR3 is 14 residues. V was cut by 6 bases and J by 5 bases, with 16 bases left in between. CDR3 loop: CASRGGWTGETQYF. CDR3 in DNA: TGTGCCAGCAGGGGGGGCTGGACCGGGGAGACCCAGTACTTC.

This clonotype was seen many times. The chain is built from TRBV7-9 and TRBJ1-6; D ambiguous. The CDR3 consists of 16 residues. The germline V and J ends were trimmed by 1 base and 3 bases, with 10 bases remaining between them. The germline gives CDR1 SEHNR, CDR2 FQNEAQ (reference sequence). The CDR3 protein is CASSLGGDIYNSPLHF. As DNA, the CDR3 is TGTGCCAGCAGCTTAGGAGGAGACATCTATAATTCACCCCTCCACTTT.

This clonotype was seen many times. CDR3 in DNA: TGTGCCAGCAGCTTAGAAGGGACTAGCGACTACTCCTACGAGCAGTACTTC. This sequence encodes CASSLEGTSDYSYEQYF. V gene TRBV7-6 combines with J gene TRBJ2-7; 10 nucleotides line up with TRBD2. This CDR3 contains 17 residues. V was clipped by 1 base and J by 0 bases; unmatched bases: 6. Germline CDR1 SGHVS, CDR2 FNYEAQ.